This T cell receptor (beta chain) was observed in a study of CDR3 diversity in severe acne (dated by TCRdb to about 2019). In the case of this clonotype: Its antigen specificity is not known. No base quality information exists; no much larger clone differs at one position.

There are 13 amino acids in the CDR3, from cysteine to phenylalanine inclusive. The read is trimmed to its CDR3 DNA, 39 bases read in frame from base 1. CDR1 SEHNR and CDR2 FQNEAQ were looked up in the germline V gene (reference sequence). The junction carries 12 bases between V and J, which are trimmed by 5 bases and 7 bases respectively. Libraries were made using PCR. The listed sequencing device is Illumina HiSeq 2000. Through fastp at Q25 and MiXCR, TCRdb rebuilt clones from the public reads, retaining in-frame beta chains. For every CDR3 protein sequence, its rows merge into one entry that carries the most common genes and DNA. This sample holds roughly 100,000 distinct CDR3 sequences; around 56% were observed only once. Around an eighth of the sample is taken by the ten largest.

Recombination joined TRBV7-9 with TRBJ2-1, with the D gene not confidently named. Sequenced sample: blood. The TCR sequence derives from a male donor with acne. In nucleotide form, the sequence is TGTGCCAGCAGCCCCCGTCGCCAGAATGAGCAGTTCTTC. Its protein is CASSPRRQNEQFF.